These 12 T cell receptor beta chains were all obtained from the same sample, sequenced in a study of T cells in Graves' hyperthyroidism and ophthalmopathy. Amplified TCR beta CDR3 regions derived from RNA transcripts. HTBI primers were employed in a first-round RT-PCR of the TCR CDR3. TCRdb re-analysed the multiplex PCR reads in MiXCR, keeping a single row per CDR3 protein. This table has approximately 620,000 distinct CDR3 sequences, roughly a sixth appearing once. Specimen: blood. All receptors derive from a woman in her thirties or forties with Graves' ophthalmopathy.

As to this clonotype: Germline and junction disagree at one end, which may indicate a read error. The chain joins TRBV7-9 to TRBJ1-3; the D is unclear. CDR3 length equals 14 residues. Germline V gene data show CDR1 as SEHNR and CDR2 as FQNEAQ (reference sequence). CDR3 nucleotides: TGTGCCAGCAACCACGCCCGGGCTGGAAACACCATACATTTT. This sequence encodes CASNHARAGNTIHF.

In its sample, this clonotype was seen many times. This chain joins TRBV3-1 and TRBJ1-2, with TRBD1 matching 10 bases. The germline CDR1 and CDR2 sequences are LGHDT and YNNKEL (reference sequence). The CDR3 is 16 residues long. J lost 2 bases, V lost 4 bases, and 7 bases had no gene match. DNA of the CDR3: TGTGCCAGCAGCCCCTCGGACAGGGGGGGGAACTATGGCTACACCTTC. Protein sequence: CASSPSDRGGNYGYTF.

This clonotype appeared many times. V usage is TRBV20-1 and J usage is TRBJ2-1; 10 nucleotides agree with TRBD2. The V gene's germline CDR1 is DFQATT and CDR2 SNEGSKA (reference sequence). The CDR3 has 14 amino acids. Trimming took 7 bases from V and 4 from J; bases not matched to a gene: 7. Here the CDR3 DNA reads TGCAGTGTAAAAACTAGCGGGGTGTACAATGAGCAGTTCTTC. Translation: CSVKTSGVYNEQFF.

This chain joins TRBV6-1 and TRBJ2-1; D remains ambiguous. The length of the CDR3 is 10 residues. Trimming stripped 6 bases from V and 8 bases from J, with 5 bases between. The germline gives CDR1 MNHNS, CDR2 SASEGT. The CDR3 here is CASRTHEQFF. DNA of the CDR3: TGTGCCAGCAGAACCCATGAGCAGTTCTTC.

This clonotype was seen repeatedly, ten times or more. This chain connects TRBV28 to TRBJ2-7, with 8 bases aligning to TRBD2. Germline V CDR1 and CDR2: MDHEN, SYDVKM. The CDR3 totals 13 residues. V shed 6 bases, J shed 2 bases, and the junction held 3 bases outside the gene matches. The CDR3 coding sequence is TGTGCCAGCAGGGGACTAGTCCCCTACGAGCAGTACTTC. This codes for CASRGLVPYEQYF.

This clonotype was observed a handful of times. The chain joins TRBV12-3 or TRBV12-4 to TRBJ2-7, with 7 positions matching TRBD1. CDR3 size: 14 residues. V lost 8 bases, J lost 2 bases, and 9 bases stayed unmatched. This CDR3 reads CASSSGDRTYEQYF. The CDR3 DNA follows: TGTGCCAGCTCCTCCGGGGACAGAACCTACGAGCAGTACTTC.

In its sample, this clonotype was seen a few times. The chain is built from TRBV29-1 and TRBJ1-2; D ambiguous. The germline gives CDR1 SQVTM, CDR2 ANQGSEA. With 2 bases removed from V and 7 bases from J, the gap between germline ends came to 11 bases. The CDR3 consists of 12 residues. For the CDR3, the DNA is TGCAGCGTTGAAAGGTCGGACTCTGGCTACACCTTC. Translated: CSVERSDSGYTF.

This chain connects TRBV4-2 to TRBJ2-7; tentative D call: TRBD1 (5 bases). Germline V gene lookup returns CDR1 LGHNA and CDR2 YNFKEQ. Trimming took off 4 bases at V and 0 bases at J, with 13 bases between the two ends. There are 15 residues in the CDR3. The CDR3 DNA is TGTGCCAGCAGCCTGAGAGACAGCAGCTCCTACGAGCAGTACTTC. Its protein product is CASSLRDSSSYEQYF.

This clonotype was detected ten times or more. The chain couples TRBV5-1 to TRBJ2-7, with 12 bases matching TRBD1. CDR3 size: 15 residues. The V gene's germline CDR1 is SGHRS and CDR2 YFSETQ. The V and J ends lost 4 bases and 3 bases, in that order; junction bases with no gene match: 5. The CDR3 nucleotides read TGCGCCAGCAGCCTCGGGACAGGGGGCATCTACGAGCAGTACTTC. This gives the protein CASSLGTGGIYEQYF. Variable domain in full (rest from reference TRBV5-1 and TRBJ2-7): KAGVTQTPRYLIKTRGQQVTLSCSPISGHRSVSWYQQTPGQGLQFLFEYFSETQRNKGNFPGRFSGRQFSNSRSEMNVSTLELGDSALYLCASSLGTGGIYEQYFGPGTRLTVT.

The rearrangement joins TRBV27 to TRBJ2-1, with a tentative D call TRBD2 (6 bases). With 4 bases removed from V and 6 bases from J, the gap between germline ends came to 16 bases. Germline CDR1 and CDR2: MNHEY and SMNVEV (reference sequence). The CDR3 spans 15 residues. CDR3 sequence reads: CASSSGTSGFNEQFF. The CDR3 coding sequence is TGTGCCAGCAGTTCAGGGACGAGCGGGTTCAATGAGCAGTTCTTC.

At least ten counts were recorded for this clonotype. The chain links TRBV11-2 to TRBJ1-4; D not certain. The CDR3 runs to 13 residues. With 8 bases removed from V and 3 bases from J, the gap between germline ends came to 10 bases. Germline assignment: CDR1 SGHAT and CDR2 FQNNGV. This CDR3 is CASALGSNEKLFF. The CDR3 coding sequence is TGTGCCAGCGCCCTGGGGTCTAATGAAAAACTGTTTTTT.

This clonotype was recorded at least ten times. This sequence joins TRBV30 and TRBJ1-5; D is unresolved. Germline values: CDR1 GTSNPN, CDR2 SVGIG (reference sequence). The V end lost 0 bases, the J end lost 6 bases, and 12 bases lay between the germline ends. This CDR3 contains 14 residues. Here the CDR3 reads CAWSVGGFRQPQHF. The CDR3 DNA sequence: TGTGCCTGGAGTGTAGGAGGGTTTCGTCAGCCCCAGCATTTT. Using reference TRBV30 and TRBJ1-5 for the parts outside the CDR3, the full variable domain is SQTIHQWPATLVQPVGSPLSLECTVEGTSNPNLYWYRQAAGRGLQLLFYSVGIGQISSEVPQNLSASRPQDRQFILSSKKLLLSDSGFYLCAWSVGGFRQPQHFGDGTRLSIL.